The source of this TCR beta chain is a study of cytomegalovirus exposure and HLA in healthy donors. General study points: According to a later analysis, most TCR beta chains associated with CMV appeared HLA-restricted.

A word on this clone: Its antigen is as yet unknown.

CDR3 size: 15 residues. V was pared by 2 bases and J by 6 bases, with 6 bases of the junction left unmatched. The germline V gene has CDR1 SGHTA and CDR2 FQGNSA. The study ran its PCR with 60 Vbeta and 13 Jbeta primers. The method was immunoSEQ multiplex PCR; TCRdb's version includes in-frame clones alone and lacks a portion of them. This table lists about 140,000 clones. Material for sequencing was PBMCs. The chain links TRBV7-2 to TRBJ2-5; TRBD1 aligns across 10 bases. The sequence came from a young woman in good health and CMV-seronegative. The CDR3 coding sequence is TGTGCCAGCAGCTTATGGACAGGGGGGTTTCAGACCCAGTACTTC. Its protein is CASSLWTGGFQTQYF.